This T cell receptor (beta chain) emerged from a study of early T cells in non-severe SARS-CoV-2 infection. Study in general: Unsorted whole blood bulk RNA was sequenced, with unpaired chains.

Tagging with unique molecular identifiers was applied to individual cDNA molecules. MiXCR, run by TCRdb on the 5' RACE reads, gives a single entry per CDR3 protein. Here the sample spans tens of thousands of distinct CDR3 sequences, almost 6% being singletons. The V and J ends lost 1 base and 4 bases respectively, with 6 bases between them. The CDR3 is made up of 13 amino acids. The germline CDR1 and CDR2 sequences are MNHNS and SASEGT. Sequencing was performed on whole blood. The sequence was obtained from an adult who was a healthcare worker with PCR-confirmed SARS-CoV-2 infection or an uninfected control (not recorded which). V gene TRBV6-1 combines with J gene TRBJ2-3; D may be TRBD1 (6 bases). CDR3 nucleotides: TGTGCCAGCAGTGAAGAGGGGGCAGATACGCAGTATTTT. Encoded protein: CASSEEGADTQYF.